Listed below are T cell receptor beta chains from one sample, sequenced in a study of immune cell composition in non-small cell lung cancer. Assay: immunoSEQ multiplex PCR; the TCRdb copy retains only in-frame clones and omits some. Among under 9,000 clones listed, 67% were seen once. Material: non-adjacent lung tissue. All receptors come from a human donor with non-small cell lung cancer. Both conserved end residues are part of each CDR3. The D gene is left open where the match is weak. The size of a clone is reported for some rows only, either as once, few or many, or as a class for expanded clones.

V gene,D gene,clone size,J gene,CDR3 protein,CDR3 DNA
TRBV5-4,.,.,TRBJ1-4,CASSSPAGGKLFF,TGTGCCAGCAGTTCTCCGGCGGGGGGAAAACTGTTTTTT
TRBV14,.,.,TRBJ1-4,CASSQALASNEKLFF,TGTGCCAGCAGCCAAGCGCTGGCCTCGAATGAAAAACTGTTTTTT
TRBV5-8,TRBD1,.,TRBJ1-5,CASSSRDRVRNQPQHF,TGTGCCAGCAGCAGCCGGGACAGGGTCCGCAATCAGCCCCAGCATTTT
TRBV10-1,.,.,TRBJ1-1,CASKAGLTSEAFF,TGCGCCAGCAAGGCAGGGCTGACGTCTGAAGCTTTCTTT
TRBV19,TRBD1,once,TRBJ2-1,CASSMTGMGYNEQFF,TGTGCCAGTAGTATGACAGGGATGGGGTACAATGAGCAGTTCTTC
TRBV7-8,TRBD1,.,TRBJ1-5,CASSPGTGNQPQHF,TGTGCCAGCAGCCCGGGGACAGGCAATCAGCCCCAGCATTTT
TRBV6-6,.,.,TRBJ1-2,CAISESEEVKSYTF,TGTGCCATCAGTGAGTCGGAGGAGGTTAAGAGCTACACCTTC
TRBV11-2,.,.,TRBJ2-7,CASSLQTAYEQYF,TGTGCCAGCAGCTTACAAACAGCCTACGAGCAGTACTTC
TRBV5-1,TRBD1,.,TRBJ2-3,CASSWGQGETDTQYF,TGCGCCAGCAGCTGGGGACAGGGGGAAACAGATACGCAGTATTTT
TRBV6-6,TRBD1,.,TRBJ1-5,CASSSGQGNQPQHF,TGTGCCAGCAGTTCCGGACAGGGCAATCAGCCCCAGCATTTT
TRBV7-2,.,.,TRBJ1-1,CASSWRGNTEAFF,TGTGCCAGCAGCTGGCGCGGAAACACTGAAGCTTTCTTT
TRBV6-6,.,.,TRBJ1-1,CASSSGTEAFF,TGTGCCAGCAGTTCGGGGACTGAAGCTTTCTTT
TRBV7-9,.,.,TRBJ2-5,CASSRKDGGETQYF,TGTGCCAGCAGCCGAAAAGACGGAGGGGAGACCCAGTACTTC
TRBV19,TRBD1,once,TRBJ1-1,CASSRSSPGQGWTEAFF,TGTGCCAGTAGTCGTTCTAGTCCGGGACAGGGGTGGACTGAAGCTTTCTTT
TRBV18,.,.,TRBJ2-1,CASSPLTGLLPNNEQFF,TGTGCCAGCTCACCGCTTACAGGGCTGCTTCCTAACAATGAGCAGTTCTTC
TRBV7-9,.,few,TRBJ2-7,CASSYAGTRDSYEQYF,TGTGCCAGCAGTTATGCCGGGACAAGGGACTCCTACGAGCAGTACTTC
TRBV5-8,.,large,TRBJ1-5,CASSLGVLEDQPQHF,TGTGCCAGCAGCTTGGGAGTCTTGGAGGATCAGCCCCAGCATTTT
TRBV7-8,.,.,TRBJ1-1,CASSLIRGPEAFF,TGTGCCAGCAGCTTAATCAGGGGCCCTGAAGCTTTCTTT
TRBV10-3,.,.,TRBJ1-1,CAISELQGRNTEAFF,TGTGCCATCAGTGAATTGCAGGGCCGGAACACTGAAGCTTTCTTT
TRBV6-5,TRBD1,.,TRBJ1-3,CASSDRVTGNTIYF,TGTGCCAGCAGTGACAGGGTGACTGGAAACACCATATATTTT
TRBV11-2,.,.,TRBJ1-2,CASSLVEDPYGYTF,TGTGCCAGCAGCTTAGTAGAGGATCCCTATGGCTACACCTTC
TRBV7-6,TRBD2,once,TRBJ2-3,CASSSLAGVGDTQYF,TGTGCCAGCAGCTCCCTAGCGGGGGTAGGAGATACGCAGTATTTT
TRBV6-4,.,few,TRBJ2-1,CASSGVADSYNEQFF,TGTGCCAGCAGTGGAGTAGCGGACTCCTACAATGAGCAGTTCTTC
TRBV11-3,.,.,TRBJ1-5,CASSFGGQPQHF,TGTGCCAGCAGCTTCGGCGGACAGCCCCAGCATTTT
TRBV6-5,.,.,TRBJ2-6,CASSNREPGANVLTF,TGTGCCAGCAGTAACAGGGAGCCTGGGGCCAACGTCCTGACTTTC
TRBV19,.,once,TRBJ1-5,CASSNGTFNQPQHF,TGTGCCAGTAGTAACGGGACTTTCAATCAGCCCCAGCATTTT
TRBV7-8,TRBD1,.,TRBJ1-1,CASSSRTGSTEAFF,TGTGCCAGCAGCTCCCGGACAGGGAGTACTGAAGCTTTCTTT
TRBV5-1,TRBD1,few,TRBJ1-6,CASSLRTGRNSPLHF,TGCGCCAGCAGCCTGCGGACAGGGAGGAATTCACCCCTCCACTTT
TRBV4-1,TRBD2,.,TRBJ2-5,CASSQDRTGGPWETQYF,TGCGCCAGCAGCCAAGATAGGACGGGGGGGCCCTGGGAGACCCAGTACTTC
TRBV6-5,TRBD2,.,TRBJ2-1,CASSYGTSLENEQFF,TGTGCCAGCAGTTACGGGACTAGTTTAGAGAATGAGCAGTTCTTC
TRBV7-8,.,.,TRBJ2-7,CASSTAGLGNEQYF,TGTGCCAGCAGCACCGCCGGGCTCGGGAACGAGCAGTACTTC
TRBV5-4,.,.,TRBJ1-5,CASSQDARGGSNQPQHF,TGTGCCAGCAGCCAAGATGCCCGGGGAGGAAGCAATCAGCCCCAGCATTTT
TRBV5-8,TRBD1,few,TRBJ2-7,CASSLPTGDRYEQYF,TGTGCCAGCAGCTTGCCGACAGGGGACAGATACGAGCAGTACTTC
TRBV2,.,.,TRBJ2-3,CASRAGSTDTQYF,TGTGCCAGCAGAGCCGGGAGCACAGATACGCAGTATTTT
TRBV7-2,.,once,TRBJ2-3,CASSSGGEGPLNTQYF,TGTGCCAGCAGCTCCGGGGGTGAGGGCCCTCTAAATACGCAGTATTTT
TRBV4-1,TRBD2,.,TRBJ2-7,CASSRTSSSYEQYF,TGCGCCAGCAGCCGGACTAGCAGCTCCTACGAGCAGTACTTC
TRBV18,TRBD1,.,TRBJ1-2,CASSPRTGGGIENGYTF,TGTGCCAGCTCACCACGTACAGGGGGCGGAATAGAAAATGGCTACACCTTC
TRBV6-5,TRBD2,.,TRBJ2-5,CASSSGGETQYF,TGTGCCAGCAGTTCGGGGGGGGAGACCCAGTACTTC
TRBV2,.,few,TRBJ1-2,CASSDAGNYGYTF,TGTGCCAGCAGTGACGCCGGGAACTATGGCTACACCTTC
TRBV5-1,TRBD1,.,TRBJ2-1,CASTEQGPSNEQFF,TGCGCCAGCACAGAACAGGGGCCCTCTAATGAGCAGTTCTTC
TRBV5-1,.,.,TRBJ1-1,CASSLAAGKAEAFF,TGCGCCAGCAGCTTAGCCGCAGGGAAGGCTGAAGCTTTCTTT
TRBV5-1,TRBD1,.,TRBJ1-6,CASSVTGEGSPLHF,TGCGCCAGCAGCGTGACAGGGGAAGGTTCACCCCTCCACTTT
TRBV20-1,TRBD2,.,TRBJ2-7,CSATGGYEQYF,TGCAGTGCGACGGGGGGATACGAGCAGTACTTC
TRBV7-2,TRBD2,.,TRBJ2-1,CASSLTSGGTYNEQFF,TGTGCCAGCAGCTTAACTAGCGGGGGGACCTACAATGAGCAGTTCTTC
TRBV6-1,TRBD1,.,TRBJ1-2,CASSELNRGYGYTF,TGTGCCAGCAGTGAATTAAACAGGGGATATGGCTACACCTTC
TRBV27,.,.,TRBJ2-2,CASSLGAGTGELFF,TGTGCCAGCAGTTTGGGGGCCGGCACCGGGGAGCTGTTTTTT
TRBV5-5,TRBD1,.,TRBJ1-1,CASTGQGFEAFF,TGTGCCAGCACCGGACAGGGATTTGAAGCTTTCTTT
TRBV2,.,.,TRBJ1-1,CASSERVNTEAFF,TGTGCCAGCAGTGAACGAGTGAACACTGAAGCTTTCTTT
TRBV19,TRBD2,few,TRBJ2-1,CASSRSGAYNEQFF,TGTGCCAGTAGTAGAAGCGGGGCCTACAATGAGCAGTTCTTC
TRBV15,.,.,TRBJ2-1,CATRQVGDEQFF,TGTGCCACCCGACAGGTGGGCGATGAGCAGTTCTTC
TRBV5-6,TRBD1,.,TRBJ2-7,CASSLGTGVLEQYF,TGTGCCAGCAGCTTGGGGACAGGGGTGCTCGAGCAGTACTTC
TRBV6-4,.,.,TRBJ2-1,CASSEGGPFQFF,TGTGCCAGCAGTGAAGGCGGCCCCTTTCAGTTCTTC
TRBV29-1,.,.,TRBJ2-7,CSVAGGYRLSDEQYF,TGCAGCGTAGCCGGAGGCTACCGCTTGAGTGACGAGCAGTACTTC
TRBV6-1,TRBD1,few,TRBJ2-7,CASRTGTGTYEQYF,TGTGCCAGCAGAACCGGGACAGGCACCTACGAGCAGTACTTC
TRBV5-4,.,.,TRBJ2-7,CASSLVGTTYEQYF,TGTGCCAGCAGCTTGGTGGGCACCACCTACGAGCAGTACTTC
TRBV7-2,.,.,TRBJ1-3,CASSLVGTSSGNTIYF,TGTGCCAGCAGCTTAGTGGGCACCTCCTCTGGAAACACCATATATTTT
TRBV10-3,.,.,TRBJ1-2,CAISESATANYGYTF,TGTGCCATCAGTGAGTCAGCGACAGCTAACTATGGCTACACCTTC
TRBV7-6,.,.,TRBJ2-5,CASSRGQRETQYF,TGTGCCAGCAGCAGAGGACAGCGGGAGACCCAGTACTTC
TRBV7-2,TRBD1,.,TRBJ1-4,CASSLGIGNRGEKLFF,TGTGCCAGCAGCTTAGGAATAGGAAACAGGGGTGAAAAACTGTTTTTT